The clone carrying this T cell receptor beta chain was seen ten or more times. Its antigen is undetermined. The library protocol tagged individual cDNA molecules with unique molecular identifiers. TCRdb fed the 5' RACE reads into MiXCR, producing one record per CDR3 protein. The sample lists some 46,000 distinct CDR3 sequences; about 10% were seen once. This entry belongs to a study of early T cells in non-severe SARS-CoV-2 infection. Background on the study: Investigators sequenced bulk RNA drawn from unsorted whole blood, and chains remained unpaired. The study, taken as a whole, reports: Comparison of clonotypes with VDJdb favored anti-spike CD8 responses while missing private and CD4 specificities.

The CDR3 has 15 residues. Germline-derived CDR1 and CDR2 are GTSNPN and SVGIG (reference sequence). V gave up 3 bases and J gave up 3 bases; unmatched junction bases: 8. The origin of this receptor is an adult who was a healthcare worker with PCR-confirmed SARS-CoV-2 infection or an uninfected control (not recorded which). V usage is TRBV30 and J usage is TRBJ1-5; 7 nucleotides agree with TRBD1. The sequencing input was whole blood. The CDR3 DNA follows: TGTGCCTGGAGCCTCAGGGGGGGCCTCAATCAGCCCCAGCATTTT. Protein product: CAWSLRGGLNQPQHF.